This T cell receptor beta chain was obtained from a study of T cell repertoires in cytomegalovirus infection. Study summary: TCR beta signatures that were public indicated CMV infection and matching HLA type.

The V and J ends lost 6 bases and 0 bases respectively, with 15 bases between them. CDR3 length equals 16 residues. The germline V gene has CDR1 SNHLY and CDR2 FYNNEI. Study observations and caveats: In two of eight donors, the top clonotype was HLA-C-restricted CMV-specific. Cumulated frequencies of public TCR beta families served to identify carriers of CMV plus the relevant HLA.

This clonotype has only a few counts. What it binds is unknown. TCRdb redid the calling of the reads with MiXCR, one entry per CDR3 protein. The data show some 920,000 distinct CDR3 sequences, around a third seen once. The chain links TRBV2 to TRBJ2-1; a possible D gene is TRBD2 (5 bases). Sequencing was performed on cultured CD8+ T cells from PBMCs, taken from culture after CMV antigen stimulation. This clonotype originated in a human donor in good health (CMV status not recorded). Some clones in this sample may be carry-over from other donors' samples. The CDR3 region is CASRGVSSRSYNEQFF. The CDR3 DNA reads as TGTGCCAGCAGGGGAGTTTCATCCCGCTCCTACAATGAGCAGTTCTTC.